The count of the clone carrying this TCR beta chain is one. As yet, its antigen is unknown. The data are from a study of OX40 agonist ivuxolimab in advanced cancers. Data came from immunoSEQ multiplex PCR; TCRdb stores just in-frame clones and leaves some out. There are about 46,000 clones in the sample; roughly 80% occur only once, and 3.5% to 4.5% lies in the top ten. Study conclusions and caveats: Expansion of clones was among the lowest in partial responders at 0.1-3.0 mg/kg.

Here the sequenced sample was CD4+ or CD8+ T cells sorted from blood, taken in a trial of the OX40 agonist ivuxolimab. This receptor was obtained from an adult with an advanced solid tumor such as melanoma, head and neck, liver or kidney cancer.

Written as DNA, the CDR3 is TGTGCCAGCAGCTACAGAGAACTAGCGCTCCCCGGGGAGCTGTTTTTT. Its translation is CASSYRELALPGELFF. V is TRBV7-9 and J is TRBJ2-2; 7 nucleotides align to TRBD2. The V segment lost 4 bases and the J segment 6 bases; nucleotides outside the gene matches: 11. This CDR3 is built from 16 residues. CDR1 and CDR2 from the germline V gene are SEHNR and FQNEAQ (reference sequence). Full variable domain (rest looked up from reference TRBV7-9 and TRBJ2-2): DTGVSQNPRHKITKRGQNVTFRCDPISEHNRLYWYRQTLGQGPEFLTYFQNEAQLEKSRLLSDRFSAERPKGSFSTLEIQRTEQGDSAMYLCASSYRELALPGELFFGEGSRLTVL.